This TCR beta chain was documented in a study of identifying expanded T cells in peripheral blood. General study points: Technical replicates showed roughly 1.2 changed clones; around 2 weeks about 16; four weeks 19.

Comment on this clone: Its matching antigen is unknown.

V was clipped by 6 bases and J by 0 bases, with 14 bases between them. This CDR3 is built from 15 residues. CDR1 and CDR2 (germline): SGHVS, FQNEAQ. Some clones are missing from TCRdb's copy, which holds only in-frame ones; the method was immunoSEQ multiplex PCR. Here the sample spans about 100,000 clones, over 80% being singletons. The sequence was obtained from a person aged 18 to 75 in good health. Sequences were obtained from blood. The chain recombines TRBV7-8 with TRBJ1-1; no definite D call. The CDR3 DNA follows: TGTGCCAGCAGGGACTGGACTGTAATGAACACTGAAGCTTTCTTT. Translating it yields CASRDWTVMNTEAFF.